The 24 T cell receptor beta chains given below trace back to one sample, sequenced in a study of PD-L1 blockade in urothelial cancer. The time point was: peripheral blood 6 weeks after treatment start. Clones were read by immunoSEQ multiplex PCR, and TCRdb kept only the in-frame ones, dropping some. In the table there are tens of thousands of clones, roughly 86% of which are singletons. The sample consisted of PBMCs, taken around atezolizumab (anti-PD-L1) treatment. The source is a man between 60 and 70 years old with urothelial cancer.

This clone was detected once. This chain connects TRBV5-5 to TRBJ2-1; TRBD2 matches at 13 bases. The ends lost 5 bases at V and 6 bases at J; junction bases unmatched: 8. Germline CDR1 SGHKS, CDR2 YYEKEE (reference sequence). This CDR3 is 16 amino acids long. CDR3: CASSLGRTSGSNEQFF. The CDR3, as DNA: TGTGCCAGCAGTCTTGGACGGACTAGCGGGAGCAATGAGCAGTTCTTC.

J is TRBJ2-2 and V is TRBV5-1, with TRBD1 identical over 9 bases. Looked up from germline, CDR1 is SGHRS and CDR2 is YFSETQ. The V gene end was trimmed by 7 bases and the J gene end by 0 bases; junction bases not matched to a gene: 7. CDR3 size: 16 residues. DNA of the CDR3: TGCGCCAGCGACCGGACAGGGGACGCGAACACCGGGGAGCTGTTTTTT. It codes for CASDRTGDANTGELFF. Full variable domain (missing parts from reference TRBV5-1 and TRBJ2-2): KAGVTQTPRYLIKTRGQQVTLSCSPISGHRSVSWYQQTPGQGLQFLFEYFSETQRNKGNFPGRFSGRQFSNSRSEMNVSTLELGDSALYLCASDRTGDANTGELFFGEGSRLTVL.

The genes are TRBV14 and TRBJ1-2; 7 nucleotides match TRBD1. CDR3 size: 15 residues. Germline CDR1 reads SGHDN; CDR2 reads FVKESK. J was trimmed by 2 bases and V by 2 bases; bases with no gene match: 5. This chain's CDR3 is CASSQKMGQNYGYTF. CDR3 coding DNA: TGTGCCAGCAGCCAAAAAATGGGACAGAACTATGGCTACACCTTC.

V is TRBV5-1 and J is TRBJ1-3; 8 bases line up with TRBD1. Germline V gene data show CDR1 as SGHRS and CDR2 as YFSETQ. V lost 2 bases and J lost 12; bases outside the gene matches: 10. The CDR3 sequence is 14 residues long. The CDR3 reads CASSFGTGVPHIYF. In nucleotides, the CDR3 is TGCGCCAGCAGCTTCGGGACAGGAGTACCTCACATATATTTT.

This chain connects TRBV10-2 to TRBJ1-1; tentatively, D is TRBD1 (5 bases). Germline CDR1 is WSHSY and CDR2 is SAAADI. V was cut by 3 bases and J by 0 bases, with 8 bases left in between. There are 14 residues in the CDR3. CDR3 protein: CASSDLTVNTEAFF. The CDR3 DNA follows: TGCGCCAGCAGTGACCTGACAGTGAACACTGAAGCTTTCTTT.

The CDR3 DNA reads TGCGCCAGCAGTCAAGACAGGGATCGGACTCAGCCCCAGCATTTT. As protein: CASSQDRDRTQPQHF. V and J are TRBV10-2 and TRBJ1-5, with 7 bases fitting TRBD1. CDR3 length equals 15 residues. The germline V gene has CDR1 WSHSY and CDR2 SAAADI. The V and J ends lost 5 bases and 6 bases, in that order; junction bases with no gene match: 10.

The genes are TRBV28 and TRBJ2-5; tentative D call: TRBD1 (7 bases). The CDR3 totals 16 residues. CDR1 is MDHEN, CDR2 SYDVKM, per germline. Trimming removed 5 bases from V and 4 bases from J, with 20 bases in between. CDR3 DNA: TGTGCCAGCAGTCCTATGGAGGGGGCAGGTAGAGAGACCCAGTACTTC. This sequence encodes CASSPMEGAGRETQYF.

This clone was seen a handful of times. The chain employs TRBV23-1 and TRBJ2-2, with D hard to call. TRBV23-1 counts as an open reading frame of uncertain function. This CDR3 has 16 residues. V shed 0 bases and J shed 0 bases, with 8 bases lying between them. This CDR3 is CASSQSGWTNTGELFF. The CDR3 DNA reads TGCGCCAGCAGTCAATCGGGCTGGACGAACACCGGGGAGCTGTTTTTT.

The chain joins TRBV4-1 to TRBJ2-7; D is unresolved. Per the germline V gene, CDR1 is MGHRA and CDR2 is YSYEKL. V lost 1 base and J lost 0, with 10 bases in between. The CDR3 length is 15 residues. CDR3 loop: CASSQATENSYEQYF. The CDR3 DNA reads as TGCGCCAGCAGCCAAGCCACAGAGAACTCCTACGAGCAGTACTTC.

The CDR3 region has the DNA TGCGCCAGCAGCTTGGGGCAACAGGACATCTGGGGCACTGAAGCTTTCTTT. Protein product: CASSLGQQDIWGTEAFF. The chain is built from TRBV5-1 and TRBJ1-1, with D maybe TRBD1 (5 bases). Germline V CDR1 and CDR2: SGHRS, YFSETQ. V was clipped by 0 bases and J by 4 bases, with 19 bases between them. This CDR3 is 17 amino acids long.

This chain connects TRBV11-1 to TRBJ1-2; D ambiguous. The CDR3 spans 13 residues. Trimming removed 0 bases at V and 3 bases at J, with 5 bases between. The germline V gene has CDR1 SGHAT and CDR2 FQDESV (reference sequence). CDR3 sequence: CASSLAGDYGYTF. The CDR3 DNA sequence: TGTGCCAGCAGCTTAGCAGGAGACTATGGCTACACCTTC.

This chain uses TRBV27 with TRBJ2-1; 14 nucleotides line up with TRBD2. Germline assignment: CDR1 MNHEY and CDR2 SMNVEV (reference sequence). Trimming cost V 4 bases and J 5 bases; bases outside gene matches: 4. This CDR3 comprises 16 residues. CDR3: CASSSRLAGGNNEQFF. The CDR3 DNA reads as TGTGCCAGCAGTTCACGACTAGCGGGGGGGAACAATGAGCAGTTCTTC.

The V call is TRBV6-5, the J call TRBJ1-1; perhaps TRBD1 as D (5 bases). Germline assignment: CDR1 MNHEY and CDR2 SVGAGI. The ends were cut back, 7 bases at V and 1 base at J, with 16 bases in the middle. The CDR3 extends over 15 amino acids. The CDR3 spells CASNPTGRANTEAFF. CDR3 in DNA: TGTGCCAGCAATCCCACCGGCAGGGCGAACACTGAAGCTTTCTTT.

The CDR3 nucleotides are TGTGCCAGCAGTGAAGGGCCAGGGAACCGTTATGGCTACACCTTC. Its translation is CASSEGPGNRYGYTF. The gene calls are TRBV6-1 and TRBJ1-2; D is perhaps TRBD1 (5 bases). Germline values: CDR1 MNHNS, CDR2 SASEGT. V dropped 1 base and J dropped 5 bases, with 14 bases sitting between them. The CDR3 sequence is 15 residues long.

The rearrangement links TRBV5-6 to TRBJ1-1; TRBD1 matches at 7 bases. V lost 1 base to trimming and J lost 1 base; unmatched junction nucleotides: 10. CDR1 and CDR2 from the germline V gene are SGHDT and YYEEEE. This CDR3 has 17 amino acids. The CDR3: CASSLRSGTETNTEAFF. The DNA of the CDR3 is TGTGCCAGCAGCTTGAGGTCAGGGACAGAGACGAACACTGAAGCTTTCTTT.

The chain uses TRBV28 and TRBJ2-2; 9 positions match TRBD2. V was clipped by 4 bases and J by 2 bases; unmatched bases: 8. This CDR3 is 17 amino acids long. CDR1 and CDR2 (germline): MDHEN, SYDVKM. The DNA of the CDR3 is TGTGCCAGCAGTTGGGTTTTGACTAGCGGAAACACCGGGGAGCTGTTTTTT. Encoded protein: CASSWVLTSGNTGELFF.

The chain uses TRBV7-2 and TRBJ2-7; 8 bases map to TRBD2. Germline V gene lookup returns CDR1 SGHTA and CDR2 FQGNSA. The CDR3 is 14 amino acids. The V segment lost 5 bases and the J segment 4 bases; nucleotides outside the gene matches: 7. Written as DNA, the CDR3 is TGTGCCAGCAGCCCGGGCCCGGGGGGGTACGAGCAGTACTTC. Protein: CASSPGPGGYEQYF.

The rearrangement joins TRBV7-9 to TRBJ1-1; tentative D call: TRBD1 (5 bases). The CDR3 totals 15 residues. Trimming removed 5 bases from V and 0 bases from J, with 13 bases in between. Germline V gives CDR1 SEHNR, CDR2 FQNEAQ (reference sequence). The CDR3 DNA sequence: TGTGCCAGCAGCATATTAACAGGAGTGAACACTGAAGCTTTCTTT. It is translated as CASSILTGVNTEAFF.

The chain joins TRBV5-6 to TRBJ2-7; D not certain. The CDR3 consists of 13 residues. Germline V lookup: CDR1 SGHDT, CDR2 YYEEEE. Trimming took off 5 bases at V and 4 bases at J, with 13 bases between the two ends. The CDR3 DNA reads as TGTGCCAGCAGTTCCCAACACCTTTACGAGCAGTACTTC. Translating it yields CASSSQHLYEQYF.

Notes on this clone: One junction end does not reproduce the germline sequence, and a read error may be involved. This sequence joins TRBV6-5 and TRBJ2-1, with 11 bases matching TRBD2. The CDR3 is 15 residues long. The germline V gene encodes CDR1 MNHEY and CDR2 SVGAGI. The CDR3 DNA reads TGTGCCAGCAGCCTGACTAGCGGGGCCTACAATGGGCAGTTCTTC. Translated, it gives CASSLTSGAYNGQFF.

The gene calls are TRBV4-3 and TRBJ1-1, with D possibly being TRBD1 (5 bases). The CDR3 is made up of 17 amino acids. V lost 0 bases, J lost 0 bases, and 14 bases lay in between. Per the germline V gene, CDR1 is LGHNA and CDR2 is YSLEER. The CDR3 sequence is CASSQDWGVGMNTEAFF. The DNA for the CDR3 is TGCGCCAGCAGCCAAGACTGGGGGGTCGGGATGAACACTGAAGCTTTCTTT.

V is TRBV11-3 and J is TRBJ2-1; 9 bases are shared with TRBD2. V lost 1 base and J lost 4; bases outside the gene matches: 2. Germline lookup yields CDR1 SGHNT and CDR2 YENEEA. The CDR3 extends over 15 amino acids. CDR3 protein: CASSLGTSDYNEQFF. CDR3 bases: TGTGCCAGCAGCTTAGGGACTAGCGATTACAATGAGCAGTTCTTC.

The V call is TRBV2, the J call TRBJ2-3, with D possibly TRBD1 on 5 matching bases. Looked up from germline, CDR1 is SNHLY and CDR2 is FYNNEI. Trimming took off 1 base at V and 1 base at J, with 12 bases between the two ends. CDR3 length equals 16 residues. This chain's CDR3 is CASSEETWGGTDTQYF. CDR3 DNA sequence: TGTGCCAGCAGTGAAGAGACGTGGGGCGGCACAGATACGCAGTATTTT.

This chain joins TRBV5-4 and TRBJ2-7; possibly TRBD1 for D (6 bases). The germline gives CDR1 SGHNT, CDR2 YYREEE (reference sequence). V dropped 4 bases and J dropped 3 bases, with 11 bases sitting between them. This CDR3 region has 13 residues. The CDR3: CASSPRTDYEQYF. The CDR3 nucleotides read TGTGCCAGCAGCCCTCGGACAGACTACGAGCAGTACTTC.